The 14 T cell receptor beta chains below come from one sample, sequenced in a study of blood T cells in healthy people across ages. The authors ran a second PCR of about 6 to 12 cycles using a sample-barcoded 5' primer and a J-beta primer mix. Each CDR3 protein is one row after TCRdb ran MiXCR on the 5' RACE reads. The profile shows around 650,000 distinct CDR3 sequences, approximately 40% of them singletons. The sample taken for sequencing was blood. These receptors came from a man of 80 years or more in good health.

In this sample, this clonotype turned up once. This chain uses TRBV7-2 with TRBJ2-7; 7 positions match TRBD2. The J call is in doubt because the DNA end fits TRBJ2-5 better. The CDR3 totals 14 residues. Germline V gene lookup returns CDR1 SGHTA and CDR2 FQGNSA. DNA for the CDR3: TGTGCCAGCAGCTTCGGCGGGAGCGGAGAGACCCAGTACTTC. The encoded protein is CASSFGGSGETQYF.

V usage is TRBV7-2 and J usage is TRBJ2-3, with TRBD2 as a possible D gene (5 bases). This CDR3 region has 15 residues. V lost 4 bases to trimming and J lost 9 bases, with 20 bases between them. CDR1 is SGHTA, CDR2 FQGNSA, per germline. CDR3 sequence (DNA): TGTGCCAGCAGCTCCGGGTCCGTCGGGGAAAGAACGCAGTATTTT. It translates to CASSSGSVGERTQYF.

This chain uses TRBV5-1 with TRBJ2-7; 8 nucleotides align to TRBD1. Germline trimming cut 3 bases from V and 0 bases from J; bases unmatched to any gene: 8. In germline, CDR1 is SGHRS, CDR2 YFSETQ. This CDR3 is built from 16 residues. The DNA for the CDR3 is TGCGCCAGCAGCTCTACGGGACAGGCTTCCTCCTACGAGCAGTACTTC. Amino acid sequence: CASSSTGQASSYEQYF.

This clonotype was found many times. The V gene is TRBV6-2 or TRBV6-3, the J gene TRBJ2-3; 8 positions match TRBD1. Trimming removed 6 bases from V and 4 bases from J; junction bases left unmatched: 9. Per germline, CDR1 MNHEY and CDR2 SVGEGT. This CDR3 spans 15 amino acids. The CDR3 sequence: CASRRARGLADTQYF. CDR3 DNA sequence: TGTGCCAGCAGGAGAGCCAGGGGGCTCGCAGATACGCAGTATTTT.

This clonotype was counted many times. The rearrangement joins TRBV24-1 to TRBJ2-3, with 10 bases that match TRBD2. The J segment lost 1 base and the V segment lost 3 bases, leaving 3 bases of the junction unmatched. This CDR3 is built from 16 residues. Germline CDR1 KGHDR, CDR2 SFDVKD. The CDR3 DNA reads as TGTGCCACCAGTGATAGGACTAGCGGCCGCACAGATACGCAGTATTTT. This translates into CATSDRTSGRTDTQYF.

This clonotype was observed a few times. The rearrangement joins TRBV7-3 to TRBJ2-1; D is undetermined. The CDR3 runs to 15 residues. In germline, CDR1 is SGHTA, CDR2 FQGTGA. The germline V and J ends were trimmed by 0 bases and 4 bases, with 10 bases remaining between them. The CDR3 protein is CASSLTRSIYNEQFF. As DNA, the CDR3 is TGTGCCAGCAGCTTAACTCGGTCTATATACAATGAGCAGTTCTTC.

This clonotype was counted ten times or more. This chain joins TRBV7-2 and TRBJ2-1; tentative D call: TRBD2 (5 bases). Germline loops: CDR1 SGHTA, CDR2 FQGNSA. The germline V and J ends were trimmed by 3 bases and 2 bases, with 11 bases remaining between them. The CDR3 extends over 15 amino acids. The chain's CDR3 is CASSLGAAAYNEQFF. The CDR3 DNA follows: TGTGCCAGCAGCTTGGGAGCGGCAGCCTACAATGAGCAGTTCTTC. Complete variable domain (other parts from reference TRBV7-2 and TRBJ2-1): GAGVSQSPSNKVTEKGKDVELRCDPISGHTALYWYRQSLGQGLEFLIYFQGNSAPDKSGLPSDRFSAERTGGSVSTLTIQRTQQEDSAVYLCASSLGAAAYNEQFFGPGTRLTVL.

The chain joins TRBV7-2 to TRBJ2-1; D is possibly TRBD1 (6 bases). The DNA end is a closer match to TRBJ2-7, so the J assignment may be wrong. CDR3 length equals 15 residues. Germline V gene sequence: CDR1 SGHTA, CDR2 FQGNSA. CDR3 sequence reads: CASSLAQGSYNEQYF. In DNA, the CDR3 is TGTGCCAGCAGCTTAGCTCAGGGGTCCTACAATGAGCAGTACTTC.

The chain joins TRBV7-2 to TRBJ2-7, with TRBD1 matching over 8 bases. The germline gives CDR1 SGHTA, CDR2 FQGNSA. The junction had 9 bases not matched to a gene; V was cut back by 5 bases and J by 9 bases. This CDR3 is built from 13 residues. The CDR3 loop is CASSQSQGAGQYF. The CDR3 DNA is TGTGCCAGCAGCCAATCCCAGGGGGCCGGGCAGTACTTC. The variable domain in full, completed from reference TRBV7-2 and TRBJ2-7, reads GAGVSQSPSNKVTEKGKDVELRCDPISGHTALYWYRQSLGQGLEFLIYFQGNSAPDKSGLPSDRFSAERTGGSVSTLTIQRTQQEDSAVYLCASSQSQGAGQYFGPGTRLTVT.

The chain combines TRBV4-1 with TRBJ1-4; perhaps TRBD1 as D (6 bases). The CDR3 consists of 17 residues. Germline V CDR1 and CDR2: MGHRA, YSYEKL. Trimming removed 0 bases at V and 5 bases at J, with 16 bases between. CDR3 region: CASSQDLGGRQNEKLFF. The CDR3 nucleotides are TGCGCCAGCAGCCAAGATTTGGGGGGCAGGCAAAATGAAAAACTGTTTTTT.

The chain joins TRBV20-1 to TRBJ2-3, with a weak D call TRBD1 (6 bases). The V and J ends lost 6 bases and 3 bases respectively, with 13 bases between them. The CDR3 length is 13 residues. Germline V gene sequence: CDR1 DFQATT, CDR2 SNEGSKA (reference sequence). Here the CDR3 reads CSAVWGRTDTQYF. For the CDR3, the DNA is TGCAGTGCCGTTTGGGGGCGGACAGATACGCAGTATTTT.

The rearrangement joins TRBV28 to TRBJ2-4; a possible D gene is TRBD2 (6 bases). Germline V gene sequence: CDR1 MDHEN, CDR2 SYDVKM. This CDR3 region has 13 residues. Deletions cut 2 bases from V and 7 bases from J, with 9 bases between. CDR3 nucleotides: TGTGCCAGCAGTTTAACTAGCCCTAACATTCAGTACTTC. Translation gives CASSLTSPNIQYF.

The V and J genes are TRBV6-2 or TRBV6-3 and TRBJ1-1, with D perhaps matching TRBD1 (5 bases). Between the trimmed V and J ends, which lost 7 bases and 4 bases, there was a span of 13 bases. The CDR3 is 13 amino acids. CDR1 is MNHEY and CDR2 is SVGEGT in the germline V gene. The CDR3 nucleotides are TGTGCCAGCACCCAGCGGGGGGTCACTGAAGCTTTCTTT. As protein: CASTQRGVTEAFF.

About this clonotype: One end of the junction is discordant with germline, which a read error may explain. This chain links TRBV12-3 or TRBV12-4 with TRBJ1-5; D not certain. CDR3 size: 11 residues. CDR3 residues: CASSSLWAQNF. The DNA for the CDR3 is TGTGCCAGCAGTTCCCTATGGGCCCAGAATTTT.